This T cell receptor beta chain was retrieved from a study of blood T cells in healthy people across ages. Findings and caveats of the study: Possibly, changes in expanded clonotypes were confounded because donor CMV status was unknown.

The second PCR ran 7 to 11 cycles with a sample-barcoded 5' primer and J-beta primers. TCRdb re-analysed the 5' RACE reads in MiXCR, keeping a single row per CDR3 protein. The sample lists 380,000 or so distinct CDR3 sequences; roughly half were seen once. V lost 1 base and J 8 bases, leaving 6 bases between the germline ends. The CDR3 has 12 amino acids. CDR1 is LGHDT, CDR2 YNNKEL, per germline (reference sequence). About this clonotype itself: Its antigen remains unknown.

This receptor was taken from a man aged 55 to 70 in good health. This rearrangement joins TRBV3-1 to TRBJ2-1; D is unclear. The material sequenced was blood. The CDR3 coding sequence is TGTGCCAGCAGCCAAGGTTCGTATGAGCAGTTCTTC. Protein: CASSQGSYEQFF.